This entry is about one TCR beta chain. The data were taken from a study of blood T cell repertoires in COVID-19. Study information: Some COVID-19 samples were acute and others convalescent; all came from the United States, Italy and Spain. Sources were T cells, B-cell-depleted T cells, or PBMCs; the material itself was cDNA or gDNA.

Using immunoSEQ multiplex PCR, the repertoire was profiled, and TCRdb retains in-frame clones only, with some absent. The sample records some 270,000 clones, around 88% being singletons. V lost 8 bases to trimming and J lost 3 bases; unmatched junction nucleotides: 27. Germline V gene lookup returns CDR1 MNHEY and CDR2 SMNVEV (reference sequence). There are 21 residues in the CDR3. What was sequenced was peripheral blood. The chain recombines TRBV27 with TRBJ1-5, with 8 bases matching TRBD1. The sequence came from a man in his thirties or forties with acute or convalescent COVID-19. The chain's CDR3 is CASRELPSVLSRTGLNQPQHF. Written as DNA, the CDR3 is TGTGCCAGCCGCGAGTTACCCTCCGTTCTGTCCAGGACAGGGCTCAATCAGCCCCAGCATTTT.